A selection of T cell receptor beta chains follows, all from one sample in a study of control samples from healthy donors and cancer patients. Data came from immunoSEQ multiplex PCR; TCRdb stores just in-frame clones and leaves some out. The table has fewer than 90,000 clones, 84% seen once. Sequencing used blood. The receptors here all came from a man in his fifties or sixties in good health. The CDR3 runs from the conserved cysteine through the conserved F or W. A D gene is named only where the DNA matches it firmly. Clone size is shown for a subset of rows, as once, few, many or a class of expanded clone.

cdr3_length d_call j_call v_call clone_size cdr3_nt cdr3_aa
13 NA TRBJ1-6 TRBV6-5 NA TGTGCCAGCATCAAAGAGGGTCCTTCACCCCTCCACTTT CASIKEGPSPLHF
13 NA TRBJ1-6 TRBV13 NA TGTGCCAGCAGCTTAGTGGGCCCTTCCCCCCTCCACTTT CASSLVGPSPLHF
18 TRBD1 TRBJ1-2 TRBV28 NA TGTGCCAGCAGTTTTTCTTGGGGAGCGGACAGGTTTTCTCGTGGCTACACCTTC CASSFSWGADRFSRGYTF
15 NA TRBJ1-6 TRBV5-1 NA TGCGCCAGCAGCTTATTAGATGATGGGTTAACACCCCTCCACTTT CASSLLDDGLTPLHF
12 NA TRBJ1-1 TRBV19 NA TGTGCCAGTAGTATAGGGGGCAGTGAAGCTTTCTTT CASSIGGSEAFF
14 NA TRBJ2-3 TRBV2 NA TGTGCCAGCAGCACAAGAGAACTCACAGATACGCAGTATTTT CASSTRELTDTQYF
17 TRBD2 TRBJ2-3 TRBV11-2 NA TGTGCCAGCAGGACAAGGGGACTAGCGGGGGGCACAGATACGCAGTATTTT CASRTRGLAGGTDTQYF
13 TRBD1 TRBJ1-2 TRBV27 NA TGTGCCAGCAGAATGAATTGGGACAGCAGCTACACCTTC CASRMNWDSSYTF
15 NA TRBJ1-2 TRBV7-9 NA TGTGCCAGCAGCTTTGGCGGGGGCGGGAGGTATGGCTACACCTTC CASSFGGGGRYGYTF
12 NA TRBJ2-3 TRBV2 NA TGTGCCAGCAGTGAATCTGTGGTTACGCAGTATTTT CASSESVVTQYF
18 NA TRBJ1-1 TRBV9 once TGTGCCAGCAGCTCTTACCAGGGGAGCGAAAGAATGAACACTGAAGCTTTCTTT CASSSYQGSERMNTEAFF
18 TRBD2 TRBJ2-1 TRBV4-3 NA TGCGCCAGCAGCCAACGGACTAGCGGGGTGAGCTCCTACAATGAGCAGTTCTTC CASSQRTSGVSSYNEQFF
15 TRBD2 TRBJ2-1 TRBV28 NA TGTGCCAGCAGTTACGGGACTAGCGGGCGAAATGAGCAGTTCTTC CASSYGTSGRNEQFF
13 NA TRBJ1-2 TRBV27 NA TGTGCCAGCAGTCCCTTGGACAGTGTAGGCTACACCTTC CASSPLDSVGYTF
15 TRBD2 TRBJ2-2 TRBV7-2 NA TGTGCCAGCAGCTCGCAAAGCGGGACTTCCGGGGAGCTGTTTTTT CASSSQSGTSGELFF
11 NA TRBJ1-6 TRBV6-1 NA TGTGCCAGCAGTGAAGTTTCACCCCTCCACTTT CASSEVSPLHF
13 NA TRBJ2-7 TRBV6-5 few TGTGCCAGCAGTTACCAGGGAGGATACGAGCAGTACTTC CASSYQGGYEQYF
13 NA TRBJ1-2 TRBV7-9 once TGTGCCAGCAACCAACCCCTAGGCTATGGCTACACCTTC CASNQPLGYGYTF
17 TRBD2 TRBJ2-4 TRBV27 NA TGTGCCAGCAGTCCCTTAGCGGGGGCTTTAGCCAAAAACATTCAGTACTTC CASSPLAGALAKNIQYF
13 NA TRBJ2-7 TRBV27 once TGTGCCAGCAGTCTTCGGACAGAGCACGAGCAGTACTTC CASSLRTEHEQYF